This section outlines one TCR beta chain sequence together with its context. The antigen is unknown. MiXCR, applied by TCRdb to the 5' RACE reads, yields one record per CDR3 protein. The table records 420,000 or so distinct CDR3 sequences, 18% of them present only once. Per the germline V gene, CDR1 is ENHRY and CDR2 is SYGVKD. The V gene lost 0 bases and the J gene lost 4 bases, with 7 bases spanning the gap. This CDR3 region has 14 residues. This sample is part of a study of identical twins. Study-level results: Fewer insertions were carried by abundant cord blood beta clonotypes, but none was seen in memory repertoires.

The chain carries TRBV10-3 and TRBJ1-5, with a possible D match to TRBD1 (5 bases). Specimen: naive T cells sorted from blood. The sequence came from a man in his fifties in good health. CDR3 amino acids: CAISESGPNQPQHF. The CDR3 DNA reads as TGTGCCATCAGTGAGTCGGGACCTAATCAGCCCCAGCATTTT.